The rows below give T cell receptor beta chains drawn from one sample of a study of T-cell memory formation after mild COVID-19. TCRdb reprocessed the 5' RACE reads via MiXCR and lists one record per CDR3 protein. The table has about 210,000 distinct CDR3 sequences, 10% seen once; the top ten hold approximately 3%. Sequencing input: PBMCs or a T cell subset sorted from them (not recorded which). Source of these receptors: a man younger than 35 who had mild COVID-19 (a few samples of this study predate the infection). Cell type and time point are not known. CDR3s include the opening cysteine and the closing phenylalanine or tryptophan. The D gene is left open where the match is weak. Size is omitted from some rows. Given values are once, few, many or a class for expanded clones.

>few|TRBJ2-2|TRBV5-1|-
CASSQLAGVAGELFF
TGCGCCAGCAGCCAACTTGCGGGTGTTGCCGGGGAGCTGTTTTTT
>-|TRBJ1-2|TRBV18|-
CASSPAGLEGYTF
TGTGCCAGCTCACCGGCAGGGCTGGAGGGCTACACCTTC
>-|TRBJ2-7|TRBV12-3/TRBV12-4|TRBD1
CASSPRRDRGPYEQYF
TGTGCCAGCAGTCCCAGGCGGGACAGGGGTCCCTACGAGCAGTACTTC
>-|TRBJ1-1|TRBV20-1|-
CSARDRYGRTEAFF
TGCAGTGCTAGAGATCGTTACGGGAGGACTGAAGCTTTCTTT
>many|TRBJ2-5|TRBV9|-
CASSVAGVEETQYF
TGTGCCAGCAGCGTAGCGGGGGTTGAAGAGACCCAGTACTTC
>-|TRBJ1-1|TRBV7-8|TRBD1
CASSPDRDLSAEAFF
TGTGCCAGCAGCCCGGACAGGGACCTTTCCGCTGAAGCTTTCTTT
>few|TRBJ2-7|TRBV20-1|TRBD2
CSARGKGSGLSYEQYF
TGCAGTGCTAGAGGGAAGGGTAGCGGGCTCTCCTACGAGCAGTACTTC
>-|TRBJ2-1|TRBV2|TRBD2
CASRVGLAGGNEQFF
TGTGCCAGCAGGGTTGGACTAGCGGGAGGCAATGAGCAGTTCTTC
>few|TRBJ2-3|TRBV20-1|-
CSARAVGRSTDTQYF
TGCAGTGCTAGAGCCGTGGGACGGAGCACAGATACGCAGTATTTT
>few|TRBJ1-2|TRBV20-1|TRBD1
CSAPTRTGVINYGYTF
TGCAGTGCTCCAACTCGGACAGGGGTTATTAACTATGGCTACACCTTC
>-|TRBJ2-5|TRBV10-3|-
CAISESKGGQYQETQYF
TGTGCCATCAGTGAGTCGAAGGGGGGACAGTACCAAGAGACCCAGTACTTC
>-|TRBJ1-3|TRBV6-6|-
CASSSAKQGRNTIYF
TGTGCCAGCAGTTCCGCGAAACAGGGACGAAACACCATATATTTT
>few|TRBJ2-3|TRBV10-3|TRBD2
CAIGLAASTDTQYF
TGTGCCATCGGGCTAGCGGCAAGCACAGATACGCAGTATTTT
>few|TRBJ1-2|TRBV6-5|-
CASSDNRGYGYTF
TGTGCCAGCAGCGACAATAGGGGATATGGCTACACCTTC
>-|TRBJ1-1|TRBV7-3|-
CASSLTGAGNTEAFF
TGTGCCAGCAGCTTAACGGGGGCAGGGAACACTGAAGCTTTCTTT
>few|TRBJ2-5|TRBV4-2|-
CASSQERTAFEETQYF
TGTGCCAGCAGCCAAGAACGGACAGCCTTCGAAGAGACCCAGTACTTC
>-|TRBJ2-1|TRBV11-3|-
CASSLGGAPYNEQFF
TGTGCCAGCAGCTTGGGGGGGGCCCCCTACAATGAGCAGTTCTTC
>-|TRBJ2-2|TRBV11-2|TRBD1
CASSLDPGQGTSTGELFF
TGTGCCAGCAGCTTAGACCCAGGACAGGGGACCTCCACCGGGGAGCTGTTTTTT
>few|TRBJ1-6|TRBV20-1|TRBD1
CSARPLPTGQTPLHF
TGCAGTGCCAGACCCCTACCGACAGGGCAAACACCCCTCCACTTT
>-|TRBJ1-6|TRBV28|-
CASSSGAAIYNSPLHF
TGTGCCAGCAGTTCGGGAGCAGCAATTTATAATTCACCCCTCCACTTT
>-|TRBJ1-1|TRBV19|-
CASKLRNTEAFF
TGTGCCAGTAAGCTCCGAAACACTGAAGCTTTCTTT
>many|TRBJ2-5|TRBV10-2|-
CASSEGVETQYF
TGCGCCAGCAGTGAAGGGGTGGAGACCCAGTACTTC